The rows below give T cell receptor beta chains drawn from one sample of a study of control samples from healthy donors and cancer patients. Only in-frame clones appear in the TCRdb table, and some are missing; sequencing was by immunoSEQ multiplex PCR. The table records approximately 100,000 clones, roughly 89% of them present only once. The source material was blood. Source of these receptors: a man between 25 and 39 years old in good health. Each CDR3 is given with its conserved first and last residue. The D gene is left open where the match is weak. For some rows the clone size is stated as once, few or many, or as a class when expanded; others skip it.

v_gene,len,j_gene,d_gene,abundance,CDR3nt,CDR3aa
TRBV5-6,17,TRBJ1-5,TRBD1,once,TGTGCCAGCACCAAGTGGACAGGGCCCGCCGCACCTCAGCCCCAGCATTTT,CASTKWTGPAAPQPQHF
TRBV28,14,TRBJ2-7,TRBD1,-,TGTGCCAGCAGTTTGATAGGACAGGGGTTCGAGCAGTACTTC,CASSLIGQGFEQYF
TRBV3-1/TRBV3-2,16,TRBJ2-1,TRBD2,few,TGTGCCAGCAGCCAGTCTAGCGGGAGAACCTACAATGAGCAGTTCTTC,CASSQSSGRTYNEQFF
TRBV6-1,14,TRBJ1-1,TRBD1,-,TGTGCCAGCAGTGAAGGGGACAGAGGAACTGAAGCTTTCTTT,CASSEGDRGTEAFF
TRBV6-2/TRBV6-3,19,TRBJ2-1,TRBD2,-,TGTGCCAGCAGTTACTCCGGGACTAGCGGGAGGGCCCTCGGCAATGAGCAGTTCTTC,CASSYSGTSGRALGNEQFF
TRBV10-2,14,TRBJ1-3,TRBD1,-,TGCGCCAGCAGAGACAGGGTCTCTGGAAACACCATATATTTT,CASRDRVSGNTIYF
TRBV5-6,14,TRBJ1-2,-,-,TGTGCCAGCAGCTTGTTGGTCGGTCGTTATGGCTACACCTTC,CASSLLVGRYGYTF
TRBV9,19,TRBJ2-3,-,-,TGTGCCAGCAGCGTAGGCAGTGGGCAGGGTGTAGGCCCCACAGATACGCAGTATTTT,CASSVGSGQGVGPTDTQYF
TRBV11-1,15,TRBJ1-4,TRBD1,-,TGTGCCAGCAGCAGACCCGGGACAGGGGCCGAAAAACTGTTTTTT,CASSRPGTGAEKLFF
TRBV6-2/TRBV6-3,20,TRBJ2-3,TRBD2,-,TGTGCCAGCAGTTACCCCCCTACTAGCGGAGGTCCTTGGGGCACAGATACGCAGTATTTT,CASSYPPTSGGPWGTDTQYF
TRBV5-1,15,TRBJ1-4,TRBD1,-,TGCGCCAGCAGCGCGAGACAGGGTCAGGATCAAAAACTGTTTTTT,CASSARQGQDQKLFF
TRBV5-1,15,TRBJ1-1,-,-,TGCGCCAGCAGCTTGGATGTGGCGGGGGTTCGGAAAGCTTTCTTT,CASSLDVAGVRKAFF
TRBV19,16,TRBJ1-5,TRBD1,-,TGTGCCAGTAGTACCCTCGACAGGGGGGACAATCAGCCCCAGCATTTT,CASSTLDRGDNQPQHF
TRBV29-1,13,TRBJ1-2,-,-,TGCAGCGTTGAGTTGGACATGGACTATGGCTACACCTTC,CSVELDMDYGYTF
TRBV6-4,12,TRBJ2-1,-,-,TGTGCCAGCAGTGAGGACAACAATGAGCAGTTCTTC,CASSEDNNEQFF
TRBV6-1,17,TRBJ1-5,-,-,TGTGCCAGCAGTGATCTCGGGGGGGGCAGAACTCGAGGGCCCCAGCATTTT,CASSDLGGGRTRGPQHF
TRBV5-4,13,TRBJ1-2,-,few,TGTGCCAGCAGCTCAGACAGCCTCTATGGCTACACCTTC,CASSSDSLYGYTF
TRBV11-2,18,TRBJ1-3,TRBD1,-,TGTGCCAGCAGATTAGATATCGGACAGGGAATCTCTGGAAACACCATATATTTT,CASRLDIGQGISGNTIYF
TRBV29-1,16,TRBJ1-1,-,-,TGCAGCGTTGTCGGCCCGTGGGACGCCCTGAACACTGAAGCTTTCTTT,CSVVGPWDALNTEAFF
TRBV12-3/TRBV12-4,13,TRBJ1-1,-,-,TGTGCCAGCAGTTTAGCCAGAAACACTGAAGCTTTCTTT,CASSLARNTEAFF
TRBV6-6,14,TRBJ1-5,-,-,TGTGCCAGCAGCTCCGGGATTAGCAATCAGCCCCAGCATTTT,CASSSGISNQPQHF
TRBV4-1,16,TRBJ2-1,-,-,TGCGCCAGCAGCCACGTTAGCGGCGGGAAACCCAATGAGCAGTTCTTC,CASSHVSGGKPNEQFF
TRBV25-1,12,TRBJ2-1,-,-,TGTGCCAGCGGGGCGCGCTACAATGAGCAGTTCTTC,CASGARYNEQFF
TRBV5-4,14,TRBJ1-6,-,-,TGTGCCAGCAGCTTTACGGGGAGTATGGTGGCCCTCCACTTT,CASSFTGSMVALHF
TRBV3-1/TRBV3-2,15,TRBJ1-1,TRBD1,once,TGTGCCAGCAGCCAAACGGGACAGGCTAACACTGAAGCTTTCTTT,CASSQTGQANTEAFF
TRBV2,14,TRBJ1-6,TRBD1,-,TGTGCCAGCAGTGTACAGGGGAATAATTCACCCCTCCACTTT,CASSVQGNNSPLHF
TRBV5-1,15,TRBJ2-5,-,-,TGCGCCAGCAGCTTGGAGGACACACGGAGAGAGACCCAGTACTTC,CASSLEDTRRETQYF
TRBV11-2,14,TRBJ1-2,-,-,TGTGCCAGCAGCTCCCCGGTCGGGTCTGGGGGCTACACCTTC,CASSSPVGSGGYTF
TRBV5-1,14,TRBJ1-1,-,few,TGCGCCAGCAGCGGTACATCTTTGGACACTGAAGCTTTCTTT,CASSGTSLDTEAFF
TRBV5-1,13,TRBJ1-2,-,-,TGCGCCAGCAGCTCGACAGTAGGCTATGGCTACACCTTC,CASSSTVGYGYTF
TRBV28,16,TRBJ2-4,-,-,TGTGCCAGCAGTTTGGGCAGCGGTCTAGCCAAAAACATTCAGTACTTC,CASSLGSGLAKNIQYF
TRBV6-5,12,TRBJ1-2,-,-,TGTGCCAGCAGCTCGAATTCCTATGGCTACACCTTC,CASSSNSYGYTF
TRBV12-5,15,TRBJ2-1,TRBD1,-,TGTGCTAGTGGTACGGGGACAGGGGTTCTGCATGAGCAGTTCTTC,CASGTGTGVLHEQFF
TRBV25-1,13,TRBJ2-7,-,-,TGTGCCAGCACGGGGCATCTGGAATACGAGCAGTACTTC,CASTGHLEYEQYF
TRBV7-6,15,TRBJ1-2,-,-,TGTGCCAGCAGCTTAGGGGCAGGTTATCACTATGGCTACACCTTC,CASSLGAGYHYGYTF
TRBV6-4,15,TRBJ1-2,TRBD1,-,TGTGCCAGCAGTGACACAGGGGTAGGGAACTATGGCTACACCTTC,CASSDTGVGNYGYTF
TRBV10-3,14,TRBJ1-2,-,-,TGTGCCATCAGTGCCCTGGACACTAACTATGGCTACACCTTC,CAISALDTNYGYTF
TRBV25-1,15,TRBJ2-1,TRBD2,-,TGTGCCAGCAGTCCTACTAGCGGGAGATTCTATGAGCAGTTCTTC,CASSPTSGRFYEQFF
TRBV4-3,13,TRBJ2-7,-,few,TGCGCCAGCAGTAAAGGGGAGGGGGACGAGCAGTACTTC,CASSKGEGDEQYF
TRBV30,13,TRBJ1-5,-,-,TGTGCCTGGGCGGCTTATAGCAATCAGCCCCAGCATTTT,CAWAAYSNQPQHF
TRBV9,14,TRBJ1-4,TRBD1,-,TGTGCCAGCAGCGTGGGACAGGAGAATGAAAAACTGTTTTTT,CASSVGQENEKLFF
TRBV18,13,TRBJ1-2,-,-,TGTGCCAGCTCACCGGGGCCGACATATGGCTACACCTTC,CASSPGPTYGYTF
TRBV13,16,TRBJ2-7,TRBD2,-,TGTGCCAGCAGCCCGCCCTCCCCAAGCGGGGTCTACGAGCAGTACTTC,CASSPPSPSGVYEQYF
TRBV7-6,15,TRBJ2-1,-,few,TGTGCCAGCAGCCAATCTCGGGCCAACTCGGGAGAGCAGTTCTTC,CASSQSRANSGEQFF
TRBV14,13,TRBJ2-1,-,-,TGTGCCAGCGCACGGGGGCCCTACAATGAGCAGTTCTTC,CASARGPYNEQFF
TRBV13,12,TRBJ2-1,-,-,TGTGCCAGCAGCTTAAATCGGCGGGTGCAGTTCTTC,CASSLNRRVQFF
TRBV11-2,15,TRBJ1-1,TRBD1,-,TGTGCCAGCAGTCACAGGGGTATCGTTTGGACTGAAGCTTTCTTT,CASSHRGIVWTEAFF
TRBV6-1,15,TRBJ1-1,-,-,TGTGCCAGCAGTGAAAGAAGGAACGGCAGGACTGAAGCTTTCTTT,CASSERRNGRTEAFF
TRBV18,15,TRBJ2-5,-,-,TGTGCCAGCTCACCACGGGGCGGGAAGGGAGAGACCCAGTACTTC,CASSPRGGKGETQYF
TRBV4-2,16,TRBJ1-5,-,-,TGTGCCAGCAGCCAAGATCTCGGCGGAAGCAATCAGCCCCAGCATTTT,CASSQDLGGSNQPQHF
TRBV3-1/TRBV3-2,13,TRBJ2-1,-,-,TGTGCCAGCAGCGCGACTATATACAATGAGCAGTTCTTC,CASSATIYNEQFF
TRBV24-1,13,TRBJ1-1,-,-,TGTGCCACCCGGAAAGGACAGAACACTGAAGCTTTCTTT,CATRKGQNTEAFF
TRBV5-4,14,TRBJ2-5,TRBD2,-,TGTGCCAGCAGCGCAGGACTAGCGGGAGAGACCCAGTACTTC,CASSAGLAGETQYF
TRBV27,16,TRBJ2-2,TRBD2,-,TGTGCCAGCAGTTTAGCCTCGGCGGGGGGGGGCGGGGAGCTGTTTTTT,CASSLASAGGGGELFF
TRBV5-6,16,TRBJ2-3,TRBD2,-,TGTGCCAGCAGCAGGGGGACTAGCGGGGGCACAGATACGCAGTATTTT,CASSRGTSGGTDTQYF
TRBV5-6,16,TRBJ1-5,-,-,TGTGCCAGCAGCTTGTCATCATCAGCCACGGATCAGCCCCAGCATTTT,CASSLSSSATDQPQHF
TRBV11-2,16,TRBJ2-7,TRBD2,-,TGTGCCAGCAGCTTAGAGCGAGCGGGAGAGGGTGGGGAGCAGTACTTC,CASSLERAGEGGEQYF
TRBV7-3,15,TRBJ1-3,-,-,TGTGCCAGCAGCCCGAGAGGGGGGCCTGGAAACACCATATATTTT,CASSPRGGPGNTIYF
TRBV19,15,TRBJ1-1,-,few,TGTGCCAGTAGTATAGCGGGGGGGGCGAGAACTGAAGCTTTCTTT,CASSIAGGARTEAFF
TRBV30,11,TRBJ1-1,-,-,TGTGCCTGCCGGGAAACTGGGGAAGCTTTCTTT,CACRETGEAFF